The next 23 T cell receptor beta chains were all read from a single sample in a study of blood T cell repertoires in COVID-19 (dated by TCRdb to the early 2020s). Preparation of the library involved the immunoSEQ multiplex PCR assay. In its TCRdb copy, this immuneACCESS table keeps in-frame sequences only and misses some clones. Where compared with another copy, unresolved V genes explain less than half of these, and the others have no known cause. Counted in this sample were 50,000 to 80,000 clones; more than 75% of them appeared once. The biggest ten clones account for 13% to 15% of the sample. The sample comprised peripheral blood. The receptor source for this set is a man in his sixties with COVID-19, enrolled during active disease.

This clone was found a few times. The chain uses TRBV12-3 or TRBV12-4 and TRBJ1-5; D gene unclear. The V gene lost 4 bases and the J gene lost 4 bases, with 5 bases spanning the gap. The CDR3 covers 12 residues. CDR3 bases: TGTGCCAGCAGTTCGAGGAATCAGCCCCAGCATTTT. Encoded protein: CASSSRNQPQHF.

The V call is TRBV29-1, the J call TRBJ1-5; 7 positions match TRBD1. Losses at the gene ends were 4 bases for V and 3 bases for J; bases not matched to a gene: 3. The CDR3 length is 13 residues. Per germline, CDR1 SQVTM and CDR2 ANQGSEA. In DNA, the CDR3 is TGCAGCGTTGGGGACAGATACAATCAGCCCCAGCATTTT. Protein: CSVGDRYNQPQHF.

V is TRBV7-2 and J is TRBJ1-1; D is undetermined. The germline V and J ends were trimmed by 1 base and 5 bases, with 14 bases remaining between them. Germline V lookup: CDR1 SGHTA, CDR2 FQGNSA. This CDR3 has 15 residues. Written as DNA, the CDR3 is TGTGCCAGCAGCTTAGTGGCAGGAGGAGGGACTGAAGCTTTCTTT. As protein: CASSLVAGGGTEAFF. Combining the CDR3 with reference TRBV7-2 and TRBJ1-1 gives the whole variable domain GAGVSQSPSNKVTEKGKDVELRCDPISGHTALYWYRQSLGQGLEFLIYFQGNSAPDKSGLPSDRFSAERTGGSVSTLTIQRTQQEDSAVYLCASSLVAGGGTEAFFGQGTRLTVV.

In regard to this clone: A read error may account for a junction end that differs from germline. The chain recombines TRBV9 with TRBJ2-2, with a weak D call TRBD2 (8 bases). The germline V gene encodes CDR1 SGDLS and CDR2 YYNGEE. The CDR3 is 15 residues long. The CDR3, as DNA: TGTGCCAGCAGTCGGGAGGGGGCTGGCACCGGGAAGCTGTTTTTT. It is translated as CASSREGAGTGKLFF.

V usage is TRBV3-1 (or the pseudogene TRBV3-2) and J usage is TRBJ1-2; 8 bases match TRBD1. Unmatched junction bases numbered 11, after V lost 0 bases and J lost 8 bases. The CDR3 is 16 residues long. Germline CDR1 LGHDT, CDR2 YNNKEL (reference sequence). The DNA for the CDR3 is TGTGCCAGCAGCCAAGATCTCTCCTTATCAGGGGGCGGCTACACCTTC. Translating gives CASSQDLSLSGGGYTF.

The chain joins TRBV10-3 to TRBJ2-3, with 13 bases lining up with TRBD2. Looked up from germline, CDR1 is ENHRY and CDR2 is SYGVKD. V was pared by 4 bases and J by 4 bases, with 5 bases of the junction left unmatched. This CDR3 has 16 residues. The CDR3 sequence: CAISVTSGRSPDTQYF. The CDR3 DNA reads as TGTGCCATCAGTGTGACTAGCGGGAGGAGCCCAGATACGCAGTATTTT.

This sequence joins TRBV5-1 and TRBJ2-2; a possible D gene is TRBD1 (5 bases). The CDR3 covers 15 residues. Deletions cut 2 bases from V and 3 bases from J, with 11 bases between. Germline V gene sequence: CDR1 SGHRS, CDR2 YFSETQ. CDR3 amino acids: CASSLQVVDTGELFF. CDR3 bases: TGCGCCAGCAGCTTACAGGTTGTTGACACCGGGGAGCTGTTTTTT.

The chain has TRBV11-3 and TRBJ2-1; 7 bases fit TRBD2. CDR3 size: 17 residues. Germline assignment: CDR1 SGHNT and CDR2 YENEEA. With 1 base clipped from V and 4 bases from J, the junction kept 10 bases outside the gene matches. The CDR3 reads CASSLAAEAGGYNEQFF. The CDR3, as DNA: TGTGCCAGCAGCTTAGCCGCAGAGGCCGGGGGGTACAATGAGCAGTTCTTC.

The rearrangement links TRBV15 to TRBJ1-2, with D unresolved. This CDR3 has 13 residues. In germline, CDR1 is LNHNV, CDR2 YYDKDF (reference sequence). Trimming left V 3 bases short and J 5 bases short, with 10 bases between. The CDR3 sequence: CATSSGSPYGYTF. In DNA, the CDR3 is TGTGCCACCAGCAGCGGGAGCCCTTATGGCTACACCTTC.

This clone was detected only a few times. The chain links TRBV5-4 to TRBJ2-7, with 7 positions matching TRBD1. The ends lost 0 bases at V and 2 bases at J; junction bases unmatched: 2. The CDR3 contains 14 residues. Looked up from germline, CDR1 is SGHNT and CDR2 is YYREEE (reference sequence). In DNA, the CDR3 is TGTGCCAGCAGCTTGGGGACAGGAGCCTACGAGCAGTACTTC. Its protein is CASSLGTGAYEQYF.

The chain couples TRBV29-1 to TRBJ2-7, with D perhaps matching TRBD2 (7 bases). Germline V lookup: CDR1 SQVTM, CDR2 ANQGSEA. This CDR3 region has 12 residues. V gave up 7 bases and J gave up 6 bases, with 16 bases separating them. DNA of the CDR3: TGCAGCGGGCTCCGCGGGGGCCCCGAGCAGTACTTC. Translating gives CSGLRGGPEQYF.

The chain uses TRBV5-1 and TRBJ1-1; D is perhaps TRBD1 (5 bases). This CDR3 has 15 amino acids. Deletions cut 0 bases from V and 3 bases from J, with 12 bases between. In germline, CDR1 is SGHRS, CDR2 YFSETQ. The CDR3, as DNA: TGCGCCAGCAGCTTGGTGCGGGAAGGGGACACTGAAGCTTTCTTT. This translates into CASSLVREGDTEAFF. The entire variable domain, with the rest obtained from reference TRBV5-1 and TRBJ1-1, is as follows: KAGVTQTPRYLIKTRGQQVTLSCSPISGHRSVSWYQQTPGQGLQFLFEYFSETQRNKGNFPGRFSGRQFSNSRSEMNVSTLELGDSALYLCASSLVREGDTEAFFGQGTRLTVV.

The chain recombines TRBV28 with TRBJ1-1; D remains ambiguous. The V and J ends lost 7 bases and 3 bases respectively, with 6 bases between them. This CDR3 has 11 residues. CDR1 and CDR2 from the germline V gene are MDHEN and SYDVKM. The CDR3, as DNA: TGTGCCAGCACGTCTTACACTGAAGCTTTCTTT. This sequence encodes CASTSYTEAFF.

The V call is TRBV3-1 (or the pseudogene TRBV3-2), the J call TRBJ2-3, with TRBD1 matching 7 bases. Unmatched junction bases numbered 5, after V lost 8 bases and J lost 3 bases. The CDR3 runs to 13 residues. Per the germline V gene, CDR1 is LGHDT and CDR2 is YNNKEL (reference sequence). The CDR3 DNA reads TGTGCCAGCGGGGCAGGGGGAACAGATACGCAGTATTTT. Amino acids: CASGAGGTDTQYF.

This chain links TRBV19 with TRBJ2-7, with TRBD1 matching 7 bases. There are 15 residues in the CDR3. Germline V gene data show CDR1 as LNHDA and CDR2 as SQIVND (reference sequence). V lost 6 bases and J lost 0; bases outside the gene matches: 8. The CDR3 DNA is TGTGCCAGTAGCCGGTACCGGGACAGCTCCTACGAGCAGTACTTC. Its translation: CASSRYRDSSYEQYF.

The gene calls are TRBV5-1 and TRBJ2-7; 15 positions agree with TRBD2. V trimming: 0 bases; J trimming: 2 bases; junction bases outside the gene matches: 6. The length of the CDR3 is 18 residues. The germline CDR1 and CDR2 sequences are SGHRS and YFSETQ. The CDR3 region is CASSLGGLAGGKTYEQYF. In nucleotides, the CDR3 is TGCGCCAGCAGCTTGGGAGGACTAGCGGGAGGGAAGACCTACGAGCAGTACTTC.

This clone occurred once. This chain connects TRBV4-2 to TRBJ1-2; TRBD1 agrees at 7 bases. This CDR3 has 14 residues. Germline values: CDR1 LGHNA, CDR2 YNFKEQ. Trimming removed 3 bases from V and 2 bases from J; junction bases left unmatched: 3. The CDR3 loop is CASSQLTGNYGYTF. CDR3 DNA sequence: TGTGCCAGCAGCCAGCTGACAGGGAACTATGGCTACACCTTC.

This clone was observed a single time. V and J are TRBV11-1 and TRBJ2-3; D is ambiguous. Trimming removed 4 bases from V and 6 bases from J, with 8 bases in between. The V gene's germline CDR1 is SGHAT and CDR2 FQDESV (reference sequence). There are 12 residues in the CDR3. For the CDR3, the DNA is TGTGCCAGCAGCTCCGTTTCGGATACGCAGTATTTT. Translating it yields CASSSVSDTQYF.

The chain joins TRBV5-1 to TRBJ1-5; unclear D gene. Between the trimmed V and J ends, which lost 5 bases and 4 bases, there was a span of 10 bases. Germline CDR1 and CDR2: SGHRS and YFSETQ. The CDR3 consists of 13 residues. Here the CDR3 DNA reads TGCGCCAGCAGTTGGGCAGAGAATCAGCCCCAGCATTTT. This codes for CASSWAENQPQHF.

The chain uses TRBV27 and TRBJ2-7, with D possibly matching TRBD2 (5 bases). This CDR3 contains 16 residues. With 4 bases removed from V and 0 bases from J, the gap between germline ends came to 16 bases. Per germline, CDR1 MNHEY and CDR2 SMNVEV (reference sequence). For the CDR3, the DNA is TGTGCCAGCAGTTCCCTTGAGGGCCCGAGCTCCTACGAGCAGTACTTC. Its translation is CASSSLEGPSSYEQYF.

This clone appeared a few times. The V gene is TRBV29-1, the J gene TRBJ1-4; no clear D. The CDR3 extends over 13 amino acids. V was clipped by 4 bases and J by 0 bases, with 6 bases between them. Per germline, CDR1 SQVTM and CDR2 ANQGSEA. The CDR3 spells CSVGLATNEKLFF. The DNA for the CDR3 is TGCAGCGTTGGACTTGCAACTAATGAAAAACTGTTTTTT.

The V and J genes are TRBV12-3 or TRBV12-4 and TRBJ2-1; no firm D call. The CDR3 is made up of 13 amino acids. Trimming pared 7 bases from V and 4 bases from J, leaving 11 bases between. The CDR3 nucleotides read TGTGCCAGCAACTTTGACACTTACAATGAGCAGTTCTTC. Amino acids: CASNFDTYNEQFF.

The rearrangement joins TRBV9 to TRBJ1-2; D remains ambiguous. Between the trimmed V and J ends, which lost 2 bases and 4 bases, there was a span of 12 bases. The CDR3 has 14 amino acids. The germline V gene has CDR1 SGDLS and CDR2 YYNGEE. CDR3 DNA sequence: TGTGCCAGCAGCGTTTACGAAACGAGCTATGGCTACACCTTC. Its translation: CASSVYETSYGYTF.